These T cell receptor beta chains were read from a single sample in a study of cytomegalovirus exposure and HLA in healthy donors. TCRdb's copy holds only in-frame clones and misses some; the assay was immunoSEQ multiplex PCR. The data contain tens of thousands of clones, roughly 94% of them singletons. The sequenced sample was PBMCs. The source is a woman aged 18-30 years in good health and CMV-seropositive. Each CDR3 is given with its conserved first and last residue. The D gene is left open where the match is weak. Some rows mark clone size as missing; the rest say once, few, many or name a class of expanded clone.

CASSWGSGVNSPLHF,TGTGCCAGCAGCTGGGGGTCAGGGGTAAATTCACCCCTCCACTTT,-,15,TRBV7-2,TRBJ1-6,-
CASSWGVQAGGYTF,TGTGCCAGCAGCTGGGGGGTTCAGGCGGGAGGCTACACCTTC,once,14,TRBV5-4,TRBJ1-2,-
CATSNPKPGTNSNQPQHF,TGTGCCACCAGCAACCCCAAACCCGGGACAAATAGCAATCAGCCCCAGCATTTT,-,18,TRBV15,TRBJ1-5,-
CASRPSEVQATYNEQFF,TGCGCCAGCAGGCCAAGTGAGGTACAGGCCACCTACAATGAGCAGTTCTTC,once,17,TRBV4-1,TRBJ2-1,-
CASSNGQVVNTEAFF,TGTGCCAGCAGTAATGGACAGGTTGTTAACACTGAAGCTTTCTTT,-,15,TRBV25-1,TRBJ1-1,TRBD1
CASNTDRLREKLFF,TGTGCCAGCAATACGGACAGGCTTCGTGAAAAACTGTTTTTT,-,14,TRBV6-1,TRBJ1-4,TRBD1
CASSPSLWEEQFF,TGTGCCAGCAGCCCAAGCCTCTGGGAGGAGCAGTTCTTC,few,13,TRBV4-2,TRBJ2-1,-
CASSPLAGGSYEQYF,TGTGCCAGTAGTCCCCTAGCGGGGGGAAGCTACGAGCAGTACTTC,-,15,TRBV19,TRBJ2-7,TRBD2
CASSPTNPGTGRPKQYF,TGTGCCAGCTCACCTACGAATCCTGGGACAGGACGTCCTAAGCAGTACTTC,-,17,TRBV18,TRBJ2-7,TRBD1
CASSLYSTGTEAFF,TGTGCCAGCAGCTTGTACTCTACCGGGACTGAAGCTTTCTTT,-,14,TRBV7-3,TRBJ1-1,-
CASSYLTGGSTDTQYF,TGTGCCAGCAGCTACCTTACCGGGGGAAGCACAGATACGCAGTATTTT,-,16,TRBV27,TRBJ2-3,-
CASSPGTGDGYEQYF,TGTGCCAGCAGCCCCGGGACAGGGGATGGGTACGAGCAGTACTTC,-,15,TRBV7-6,TRBJ2-7,TRBD1
CASSLVSGGADTEAFF,TGTGCCAGCAGCTTAGTTTCAGGGGGCGCGGACACTGAAGCTTTCTTT,-,16,TRBV7-8,TRBJ1-1,TRBD1
CATSRDTREFDGYTF,TGTGCCACCAGCAGAGATACTCGGGAGTTCGATGGCTACACCTTC,-,15,TRBV15,TRBJ1-2,-
CASSQSTDGYTF,TGTGCCAGCAGCCAATCGACTGATGGCTACACCTTC,-,12,TRBV16,TRBJ1-2,-
CASLEDRKTTDTQYF,TGCGCCAGCTTGGAGGACAGGAAAACCACAGATACGCAGTATTTT,-,15,TRBV5-1,TRBJ2-3,TRBD1
CASLDSQREQFF,TGTGCCAGCTTGGACAGCCAAAGGGAGCAGTTCTTC,-,12,TRBV2,TRBJ2-1,-
CASSSGLKGSQPQHF,TGTGCCAGCAGCTCAGGACTCAAGGGATCTCAGCCCCAGCATTTT,-,15,TRBV7-2,TRBJ1-5,-
CASSGRGAYQPQHF,TGTGCCAGCAGCGGGCGGGGGGCTTATCAGCCCCAGCATTTT,-,14,TRBV5-6,TRBJ1-5,-
CASSYSEGRYEQYF,TGTGCCAGCAGTTACTCAGAGGGTCGCTACGAGCAGTACTTC,-,14,TRBV6-6,TRBJ2-7,-
CAWSVRRNTEAFF,TGTGCCTGGAGTGTACGGAGGAACACTGAAGCTTTCTTT,-,13,TRBV30,TRBJ1-1,-
CASSLTGVGQPQHF,TGTGCCAGCAGTCTCACAGGCGTGGGCCAGCCCCAGCATTTT,-,14,TRBV27,TRBJ1-5,-
CASSKTGPTEAFF,TGTGCCAGTAGTAAGACAGGGCCCACTGAAGCTTTCTTT,-,13,TRBV19,TRBJ1-1,TRBD1
CASSAPLGQGSNYGYTF,TGTGCCAGCAGTGCGCCTCTCGGTCAGGGGAGCAACTATGGCTACACCTTC,-,17,TRBV25-1,TRBJ1-2,-
CASSLTGLNTEAFF,TGTGCCAGCAGCTTAACAGGTCTGAACACTGAAGCTTTCTTT,-,14,TRBV7-2,TRBJ1-1,-
CASSLPHRQGAEVYGYTF,TGTGCCAGCAGCTTACCCCACCGACAGGGGGCGGAGGTCTATGGCTACACCTTC,-,18,TRBV7-9,TRBJ1-2,TRBD1
CASSNRQMGGSYGYTF,TGTGCCAGTAGCAATCGTCAAATGGGGGGGTCCTATGGCTACACCTTC,-,16,TRBV19,TRBJ1-2,-
CASSQDRVRGSLYNEQFF,TGCGCCAGCAGCCAAGATAGAGTTAGAGGGAGCCTTTACAATGAGCAGTTCTTC,-,18,TRBV4-1,TRBJ2-1,-
CASSHMSHRDAEAFF,TGTGCCAGCAGCCACATGAGTCACAGGGACGCTGAAGCTTTCTTT,-,15,TRBV9,TRBJ1-1,-
CASSSTSGIEQFF,TGTGCCAGCAGTTCGACTAGCGGGATCGAGCAGTTCTTC,-,13,TRBV7-3,TRBJ2-1,TRBD2
CASSTQGQDTEAFF,TGTGCCAGCAGCACCCAGGGGCAAGACACTGAAGCTTTCTTT,-,14,TRBV7-9,TRBJ1-1,-
CAISPFWESGETQYF,TGTGCCATCAGTCCGTTTTGGGAGTCAGGCGAGACCCAGTACTTC,-,15,TRBV10-3,TRBJ2-5,-
CASSLPGQGAGELFF,TGTGCCAGCAGCCTCCCGGGACAGGGTGCCGGGGAGCTGTTTTTT,-,15,TRBV11-3,TRBJ2-2,TRBD1
CASSSGTGESSYEQYF,TGTGCCAGCAGCTCAGGGACAGGGGAAAGCTCCTACGAGCAGTACTTC,-,16,TRBV11-3,TRBJ2-7,TRBD1
CASKVTGDLNEQFF,TGTGCCAGCAAGGTAACGGGAGATCTCAATGAGCAGTTCTTC,-,14,TRBV28,TRBJ2-1,-
CASTRDTGETQYF,TGTGCCAGCACGAGGGACACTGGAGAGACCCAGTACTTC,-,13,TRBV2,TRBJ2-5,-
CASSLRSLAGGTTVYNEQFF,TGCGCCAGCAGCTTGAGGTCACTAGCGGGAGGCACCACGGTTTACAATGAGCAGTTCTTC,-,20,TRBV5-1,TRBJ2-1,TRBD2
CASSFVVMAAGNTEAFF,TGTGCCAGCAGCTTCGTCGTAATGGCAGCGGGCAACACTGAAGCTTTCTTT,-,17,TRBV7-9,TRBJ1-1,-
CASRAQLSSGNTIYF,TGTGCCAGCAGAGCACAGCTGAGCTCTGGAAACACCATATATTTT,-,15,TRBV11-2,TRBJ1-3,-
CASSLARGSYGYTF,TGTGCCAGCAGCTTAGCGCGAGGGTCCTATGGCTACACCTTC,-,14,TRBV7-2,TRBJ1-2,-
CASSESPVNYGYTF,TGTGCCAGCAGTGAATCCCCGGTCAACTATGGCTACACCTTC,-,14,TRBV25-1,TRBJ1-2,-
CASSEMKRLAPYGYTF,TGCGCCAGCAGTGAGATGAAGAGACTCGCGCCTTATGGCTACACCTTC,-,16,TRBV10-1,TRBJ1-2,-
CASNAGSPVGAFF,TGTGCCAGCAATGCAGGGTCCCCCGTTGGAGCTTTCTTT,-,13,TRBV14,TRBJ1-1,-
CASSLEGAAGGSSGANVLTF,TGCGCCAGCAGCTTGGAAGGGGCGGCGGGAGGGAGCTCTGGGGCCAACGTCCTGACTTTC,-,20,TRBV5-1,TRBJ2-6,TRBD2
CASSMGLPPGEQYF,TGCGCCAGCAGCATGGGACTGCCCCCGGGGGAGCAGTACTTC,-,14,TRBV5-1,TRBJ2-7,-
CASSSPRRSYEQYF,TGTGCCAGCAGCTCCCCGCGGCGGAGCTACGAGCAGTACTTC,-,14,TRBV7-9,TRBJ2-7,-
CASSVGTGASGANVLTF,TGTGCCAGCAGCGTAGGTACAGGGGCCTCTGGGGCCAACGTCCTGACTTTC,-,17,TRBV9,TRBJ2-6,TRBD1
CASSLVAGGTGELFF,TGTGCCAGCAGCTTAGTAGCGGGGGGGACCGGGGAGCTGTTTTTT,once,15,TRBV7-2,TRBJ2-2,TRBD2
CASSTSGRESSQYF,TGTGCCAGCAGCACTAGCGGGAGGGAGTCGAGCCAGTACTTC,-,14,TRBV9,TRBJ2-5,TRBD2
CASSLGTGGGYTF,TGTGCCAGCAGCTTAGGGACAGGGGGCGGCTACACCTTC,-,13,TRBV13,TRBJ1-2,TRBD1
CASSNSGNYGYTF,TGTGCCAGCAGCAACTCGGGGAACTATGGCTACACCTTC,once,13,TRBV6-6,TRBJ1-2,-
CASSLRDRGGYGYTF,TGTGCCAGCAGCTTGCGGGACAGGGGGGGCTATGGCTACACCTTC,-,15,TRBV7-8,TRBJ1-2,TRBD1
CASSFQAGEQYF,TGTGCCAGCAGCTTTCAAGCGGGCGAGCAGTACTTC,-,12,TRBV7-2,TRBJ2-7,-
CASSFRDRSYNEQFF,TGCGCCAGCAGCTTCCGGGACAGATCCTACAATGAGCAGTTCTTC,-,15,TRBV5-1,TRBJ2-1,TRBD1
CASSPQSSSGNTIYF,TGTGCCAGCAGCCCACAGTCCAGCTCTGGAAACACCATATATTTT,-,15,TRBV7-2,TRBJ1-3,-
CASSSTSGGYEQYF,TGTGCCAGCAGCTCTACTAGCGGGGGGTACGAGCAGTACTTC,-,14,TRBV7-2,TRBJ2-7,TRBD2
CASSQEPQGGTGELFF,TGCGCCAGCAGCCAAGAACCACAGGGGGGCACCGGGGAGCTGTTTTTT,-,16,TRBV4-1,TRBJ2-2,TRBD1